Each of the 15 T cell receptor beta chains below was sequenced from the same sample in a study of blood T cell repertoires in COVID-19. Method: immunoSEQ multiplex PCR; TCRdb's copy keeps in-frame clones and lacks some. The sample contains 200,000 to 300,000 clones, 86% of which appear only once. Material: peripheral blood. Receptors originate from a man aged 30 to 39 with active or convalescent COVID-19.

The chain carries TRBV4-2 and TRBJ2-1; 9 bases map to TRBD2. The germline V gene encodes CDR1 LGHNA and CDR2 YNFKEQ. The CDR3 covers 15 residues. V was clipped by 2 bases and J by 4 bases; unmatched bases: 3. As DNA, the CDR3 is TGTGCCAGCAGCCAAAGGACTAGCGATTACAATGAGCAGTTCTTC. Protein sequence: CASSQRTSDYNEQFF.

This chain links TRBV6-1 with TRBJ1-2; D is uncertain. Trimming pared 3 bases from V and 3 bases from J, leaving 11 bases between. Germline V CDR1 and CDR2: MNHNS, SASEGT. CDR3 length: 14 amino acids. DNA of the CDR3: TGTGCCAGCAGTGAGAGGGCGGCAGACTATGGCTACACCTTC. Translating gives CASSERAADYGYTF.

This clone is a singleton in its sample. The rearrangement links TRBV2 to TRBJ1-2; 7 nucleotides agree with TRBD1. The germline CDR1 and CDR2 sequences are SNHLY and FYNNEI. V lost 8 bases, J lost 7 bases, and 7 bases stayed unmatched. The CDR3 length is 12 residues. Here the CDR3 reads CASVEDRFGYTF. CDR3 sequence (DNA): TGTGCCAGCGTAGAGGACAGGTTTGGCTACACCTTC.

V gene TRBV2 combines with J gene TRBJ1-4; 7 bases fit TRBD1. Germline lookup yields CDR1 SNHLY and CDR2 FYNNEI. The J segment lost 3 bases and the V segment lost 6 bases, leaving 4 bases of the junction unmatched. The CDR3 loop spans 14 amino acids. CDR3 sequence: CASRIGTANEKLFF. CDR3 bases: TGTGCCAGCAGAATAGGGACAGCTAATGAAAAACTGTTTTTT.

The CDR3 protein is CSVGSAGEQFF. In nucleotides, the CDR3 is TGCAGCGTTGGATCTGCGGGTGAGCAGTTCTTC. The V and J genes are TRBV29-1 and TRBJ2-1; a weak D match, TRBD2 (5 bases). Trimming removed 4 bases at V and 9 bases at J, with 10 bases between. Germline-derived CDR1 and CDR2 are SQVTM and ANQGSEA. The CDR3 has 11 residues.

The rearrangement links TRBV30 to TRBJ2-5, with 7 bases identical to TRBD2. With V trimmed by 2 bases and J by 2 bases, 8 bases remained unmatched. CDR3 size: 15 residues. CDR1 GTSNPN and CDR2 SVGIG come from the germline V gene (reference sequence). CDR3 amino acids: CAWSYTLGRQETQYF. The DNA for the CDR3 is TGTGCCTGGAGTTACACTCTCGGGAGGCAAGAGACCCAGTACTTC.

The chain links TRBV5-1 to TRBJ1-3; TRBD1 might be the D (6 bases). Trimming took 4 bases from V and 0 from J, leaving 17 bases between them. Germline CDR1 and CDR2: SGHRS and YFSETQ. The CDR3 spans 17 residues. CDR3 in amino acids: CASSTGTPDFSGNTIYF. For the CDR3, the DNA is TGCGCCAGCAGCACAGGGACACCCGACTTCTCTGGAAACACCATATATTTT.

CDR3 sequence (DNA): TGTGCCAGCAGCGACCTGGGACAGGGGGCTAGGGATGAGCAGTTCTTC. This encodes CASSDLGQGARDEQFF. The rearrangement links TRBV21-1 to TRBJ2-1; the table assigns TRBD1, which was not confirmed against the DNA. TRBV21-1 is labeled a pseudogene. The CDR3 covers 16 residues.

The chain couples TRBV30 to TRBJ1-3, with D uncertain. Germline CDR1 and CDR2: GTSNPN and SVGIG (reference sequence). This CDR3 contains 13 residues. Trimming took off 0 bases at V and 2 bases at J, with 5 bases between the two ends. CDR3 loop: CAWSVTAGNTIYF. The DNA of the CDR3 is TGTGCCTGGAGTGTTACGGCTGGAAACACCATATATTTT.

This chain links TRBV19 with TRBJ2-1, with a tentative D call TRBD2 (6 bases). Deletions cut 1 base from V and 10 bases from J, with 17 bases between. The CDR3 consists of 15 residues. Germline V gene sequence: CDR1 LNHDA, CDR2 SQIVND (reference sequence). Written as DNA, the CDR3 is TGTGCCAGTAGTATAGGGGGGACTGGAACCGCAGAGCAGTTCTTC. Protein product: CASSIGGTGTAEQFF.

CDR3 sequence: CASSTDSRWNSPLHF. The CDR3 DNA follows: TGCGCCAGCAGTACGGACAGCCGCTGGAATTCACCCCTCCACTTT. This chain connects TRBV5-1 to TRBJ1-6, with D possibly TRBD1 on 6 matching bases. This CDR3 is 15 amino acids long. The germline CDR1 and CDR2 sequences are SGHRS and YFSETQ. V lost 5 bases and J 7 bases, leaving 16 bases between the germline ends.

The chain uses TRBV6-5 and TRBJ2-1; 10 bases line up with TRBD2. V lost 4 bases and J lost 7; bases outside the gene matches: 4. Germline CDR1 is MNHEY and CDR2 is SVGAGI. The CDR3 is 14 amino acids. Here the CDR3 reads CASSSSGGGNEQFF. CDR3 coding DNA: TGTGCCAGCAGTTCTAGCGGGGGTGGGAATGAGCAGTTCTTC.

This clone has just a few counts. The rearrangement uses TRBV6-2 or TRBV6-3 and TRBJ1-6; no clear D. Germline V CDR1 and CDR2: MNHEY, SVGEGT. The CDR3 is 13 residues long. Deletions cut 4 bases from V and 8 bases from J, with 9 bases between. The CDR3 coding sequence is TGTGCCAGCAGTTTGTCAAATTATTCACCCCTCCACTTT. Its protein is CASSLSNYSPLHF.

The chain recombines TRBV7-2 with TRBJ2-3; D not resolved. Germline CDR1 SGHTA, CDR2 FQGNSA. V was trimmed by 5 bases and J by 0 bases, leaving 6 bases between them. This CDR3 is 13 amino acids long. CDR3 DNA sequence: TGTGCCAGCAGCCCCCTAAGCACAGATACGCAGTATTTT. Amino acids: CASSPLSTDTQYF.

V gene TRBV5-4 combines with J gene TRBJ1-2; TRBD1 matches at 10 bases. The CDR3 runs to 15 residues. In germline, CDR1 is SGHNT, CDR2 YYREEE (reference sequence). V was pared by 2 bases and J by 6 bases, with 7 bases of the junction left unmatched. The CDR3 is CASSFTGQGYDGYTF. The CDR3 nucleotides are TGTGCCAGCAGCTTTACGGGACAGGGGTATGATGGCTACACCTTC.